The 27 T cell receptor beta chains below were found in one sample sequenced in a study of PD-L1 blockade in urothelial cancer. The time point denotes: pretreatment peripheral blood. Measured with immunoSEQ multiplex PCR; TCRdb has only the in-frame clones, and not every one. The sample has roughly 63,000 clones, roughly 76% seen once. The sequencing used PBMCs, collected around atezolizumab (anti-PD-L1) treatment. These receptors originate from a man between 65 and 85 years old with urothelial cancer.

The chain is built from TRBV28 and TRBJ2-6; the match to TRBD1 covers 7 bases. This CDR3 region has 18 residues. The J segment lost 1 base and the V segment lost 1 base, leaving 7 bases of the junction unmatched. Germline V lookup: CDR1 MDHEN, CDR2 SYDVKM. CDR3 sequence reads: CASSLFYRGSSGANVLTF. The CDR3 DNA follows: TGTGCCAGCAGTTTATTTTACAGGGGTTCGTCTGGGGCCAACGTCCTGACTTTC.

This clone was recorded at least ten times. The chain employs TRBV2 and TRBJ2-2; 7 positions match TRBD2. With V trimmed by 6 bases and J by 8 bases, 9 bases remained unmatched. Per germline, CDR1 SNHLY and CDR2 FYNNEI. The CDR3 is 14 amino acids. CDR3 sequence reads: CASSQTSVMGELFF. In nucleotides, the CDR3 is TGTGCCAGCAGCCAAACTAGCGTCATGGGGGAGCTGTTTTTT.

The chain is built from TRBV19 and TRBJ2-7; possibly TRBD1 for D (6 bases). V dropped 4 bases and J dropped 3 bases, with 13 bases sitting between them. CDR3 length equals 14 residues. From germline, CDR1 is LNHDA and CDR2 SQIVND (reference sequence). The CDR3 DNA reads as TGTGCCAGTAGTACCCAGGGGACCAGCTACGAGCAGTACTTC. Its protein is CASSTQGTSYEQYF.

This chain's CDR3 is CASSLGDRRNTEAFF. The CDR3 DNA reads as TGTGCCAGCAGCTTAGGGGACAGACGGAACACTGAAGCTTTCTTT. The V gene is TRBV7-2, the J gene TRBJ1-1, with TRBD1 matching 7 bases. The V segment lost 1 base and the J segment 1 base; nucleotides outside the gene matches: 3. Per the germline V gene, CDR1 is SGHTA and CDR2 is FQGNSA. This CDR3 comprises 15 residues.

The chain joins TRBV7-2 to TRBJ2-5, with unresolved D. Trimming removed 5 bases from V and 5 bases from J, with 15 bases in between. Germline V gene sequence: CDR1 SGHTA, CDR2 FQGNSA. The CDR3 spans 14 residues. Written as DNA, the CDR3 is TGTGCCAGCAGCGTGAATGGAGAAAGGGAGACCCAGTACTTC. Translation gives CASSVNGERETQYF.

The chain links TRBV7-8 to TRBJ2-7; D gene unclear. The CDR3 contains 11 residues. In germline, CDR1 is SGHVS, CDR2 FQNEAQ. Trimming removed 6 bases at V and 2 bases at J, with 5 bases between. CDR3 nucleotides: TGTGCCAGCAGTGTAGCCTACGAGCAGTACTTC. Translation gives CASSVAYEQYF.

This clone is a singleton in its sample. The V and J genes are TRBV19 and TRBJ1-5; 8 bases align to TRBD1. Germline V gives CDR1 LNHDA, CDR2 SQIVND (reference sequence). The CDR3 length is 18 residues. J was trimmed by 0 bases and V by 5 bases; bases with no gene match: 12. CDR3 in amino acids: CASSLDPDRDYSNQPQHF. In nucleotides, the CDR3 is TGTGCCAGTAGTCTCGACCCGGACAGGGACTATAGCAATCAGCCCCAGCATTTT.

The chain uses TRBV28 and TRBJ2-7; 11 nucleotides line up with TRBD1. The V and J ends lost 4 bases and 6 bases, in that order; junction bases with no gene match: 2. The CDR3 has 13 amino acids. The germline CDR1 and CDR2 sequences are MDHEN and SYDVKM. The CDR3: CASSSGTGGEQYF. In DNA form, the CDR3 reads TGTGCCAGCAGTTCCGGGACAGGGGGCGAGCAGTACTTC.

This chain uses TRBV5-4 with TRBJ2-7; TRBD2 agrees at 10 bases. The trim removed 4 bases at V and 5 bases at J, leaving 9 bases unmatched. The CDR3 totals 15 residues. CDR1 is SGHNT and CDR2 is YYREEE in the germline V gene (reference sequence). The CDR3 loop reads CASSDPGTSENEQYF. CDR3 bases: TGTGCCAGCAGCGATCCCGGGACTAGCGAAAACGAGCAGTACTTC.

This CDR3 reads CASSSSGGAAYNEQFF. CDR3 bases: TGCGCCAGCAGTTCTAGCGGGGGGGCAGCCTACAATGAGCAGTTCTTC. The rearrangement links TRBV5-1 to TRBJ2-1; the match to TRBD2 covers 12 bases. Losses at the gene ends were 5 bases for V and 2 bases for J; bases not matched to a gene: 5. CDR1 SGHRS and CDR2 YFSETQ come from the germline V gene. The CDR3 length is 16 residues.

The chain employs TRBV28 and TRBJ1-5; 9 bases are shared with TRBD1. This CDR3 has 16 amino acids. Germline assignment: CDR1 MDHEN and CDR2 SYDVKM. V shed 1 base, J shed 3 bases, and the junction held 4 bases outside the gene matches. CDR3 region: CASSLSGTGYNQPQHF. The CDR3 DNA reads as TGTGCCAGCAGTTTATCCGGGACAGGGTACAATCAGCCCCAGCATTTT.

The chain uses TRBV6-6 and TRBJ1-5; 7 nucleotides align to TRBD1. Trimming removed 5 bases from V and 6 bases from J; junction bases left unmatched: 10. The CDR3 loop spans 15 amino acids. Per the germline V gene, CDR1 is MNHNY and CDR2 is SVGAGI (reference sequence). CDR3 DNA sequence: TGTGCCAGCAGTGGTTCGGGACAGTGGAGTCAGCCCCAGCATTTT. Encoded protein: CASSGSGQWSQPQHF.

The chain employs TRBV5-4 and TRBJ2-3, with TRBD2 matching 8 bases. CDR1 and CDR2 from the germline V gene are SGHNT and YYREEE (reference sequence). Unmatched junction bases numbered 2, after V lost 2 bases and J lost 0 bases. This CDR3 is built from 15 residues. CDR3 sequence: CASSLSGGSTDTQYF. The CDR3 region has the DNA TGTGCCAGCAGCTTAAGCGGGGGAAGCACAGATACGCAGTATTTT.

The gene calls are TRBV6-6 and TRBJ1-4; 8 bases map to TRBD1. Trimming cost V 6 bases and J 2 bases; bases outside gene matches: 8. CDR3 length equals 16 residues. In germline, CDR1 is MNHNY, CDR2 SVGAGI (reference sequence). CDR3 in amino acids: CASSPGQGTTNEKLFF. In DNA, the CDR3 is TGTGCCAGCAGCCCCGGACAGGGAACCACTAATGAAAAACTGTTTTTT.

This clone is a singleton in its sample. The rearrangement joins TRBV6-5 to TRBJ1-4, with TRBD1 as a possible D gene (6 bases). V lost 6 bases, J lost 7 bases, and 15 bases lay in between. This CDR3 is built from 14 residues. Germline V gene sequence: CDR1 MNHEY, CDR2 SVGAGI. The CDR3 coding sequence is TGTGCCAGCAGCTCCCGGGGGGCGGGTGAAAAACTGTTTTTT. Its protein product is CASSSRGAGEKLFF.

A few counts support this clone. This chain uses TRBV7-9 with TRBJ1-2; D uncertain. The V gene's germline CDR1 is SEHNR and CDR2 FQNEAQ (reference sequence). The CDR3 totals 13 residues. The V end lost 3 bases, the J end lost 4 bases, and 9 bases lay between the germline ends. CDR3 nucleotide sequence: TGTGCCAGCAGCTTCCGGGAGCTCTATGGCTACACCTTC. Translation gives CASSFRELYGYTF.

This chain joins TRBV7-9 and TRBJ2-2; D ambiguous. Trimming shortened V by 5 bases and J by 7 bases, and 11 bases separated the two germline ends. Germline assignment: CDR1 SEHNR and CDR2 FQNEAQ (reference sequence). The CDR3 runs to 13 residues. The CDR3 is CASSPSRDGELFF. In nucleotides, the CDR3 is TGTGCCAGCAGCCCATCTAGAGACGGGGAGCTGTTTTTT.

CDR3 loop: CASSQGTSGFYEQYF. CDR3 nucleotides: TGCGCCAGCAGCCAAGGGACTAGCGGATTCTACGAGCAGTACTTC. The chain combines TRBV4-3 with TRBJ2-7, with 10 bases identical to TRBD2. The trim removed 1 base at V and 3 bases at J, leaving 3 bases unmatched. Germline V gives CDR1 LGHNA, CDR2 YSLEER. This CDR3 contains 15 residues.

There are many counts of this clone. J is TRBJ1-2 and V is TRBV29-1; weak D call: TRBD1 (5 bases). The V gene lost 7 bases and the J gene lost 1 base, with 7 bases spanning the gap. The V gene's germline CDR1 is SQVTM and CDR2 ANQGSEA. This CDR3 is 11 amino acids long. The CDR3: CSGGGNYGYTF. CDR3 sequence (DNA): TGCAGCGGCGGGGGTAACTATGGCTACACCTTC.

This chain connects TRBV19 to TRBJ1-3; D remains unclear. Between the trimmed V and J ends, which lost 4 bases and 2 bases, there was a span of 6 bases. In germline, CDR1 is LNHDA, CDR2 SQIVND (reference sequence). CDR3 length equals 13 residues. CDR3 DNA: TGTGCCAGTAGTAGTACAGCTGGAAACACCATATATTTT. Protein sequence: CASSSTAGNTIYF. Combining the CDR3 with reference TRBV19 and TRBJ1-3 gives the whole variable domain DGGITQSPKYLFRKEGQNVTLSCEQNLNHDAMYWYRQDPGQGLRLIYYSQIVNDFQKGDIAEGYSVSREKKESFPLTVTSAQKNPTAFYLCASSSTAGNTIYFGEGSWLTVV.

The chain has TRBV19 and TRBJ2-1; 11 bases fit TRBD2. The CDR3 extends over 14 amino acids. Trimming cost V 7 bases and J 5 bases; bases outside gene matches: 4. In germline, CDR1 is LNHDA, CDR2 SQIVND (reference sequence). CDR3 protein: CASTLAGGDNEQFF. For the CDR3, the DNA is TGTGCCAGTACCTTAGCGGGGGGGGACAATGAGCAGTTCTTC.

The V call is TRBV6-5, the J call TRBJ1-2; D not resolved. Trimming stripped 2 bases from V and 1 base from J, with 5 bases between. CDR3 length: 13 residues. Germline-derived CDR1 and CDR2 are MNHEY and SVGAGI. The CDR3 sequence: CASSYDNNYGYTF. The CDR3 nucleotides are TGTGCCAGCAGTTACGACAATAACTATGGCTACACCTTC.

The rearrangement joins TRBV29-1 to TRBJ2-7; TRBD2 aligns across 7 bases. Germline-derived CDR1 and CDR2 are SQVTM and ANQGSEA. Germline trimming cut 6 bases from V and 1 base from J; bases unmatched to any gene: 9. The CDR3 extends over 14 amino acids. CDR3 sequence (DNA): TGCAGCGTCTCTTCTAGCGGAGATTCCTACGAGCAGTACTTC. Residues: CSVSSSGDSYEQYF.

Only a few counts were recorded for this clone. V usage is TRBV11-3 and J usage is TRBJ2-7; no reliable D call. Trimming took 5 bases from V and 6 from J, leaving 11 bases between them. The CDR3 loop spans 12 amino acids. Germline lookup yields CDR1 SGHNT and CDR2 YENEEA. The CDR3 DNA reads as TGTGCCAGCAGCGTCACCGGGTTCGAGCAGTACTTC. Protein sequence: CASSVTGFEQYF.

This clone was observed a handful of times. V and J are TRBV5-6 and TRBJ1-5; a weak D match, TRBD1 (5 bases). The V gene lost 2 bases and the J gene lost 3 bases, with 12 bases spanning the gap. The germline CDR1 and CDR2 sequences are SGHDT and YYEEEE. This CDR3 is built from 15 residues. CDR3 sequence: CASSFGAGNNQPQHF. The CDR3 nucleotides read TGTGCCAGCAGCTTTGGTGCAGGGAACAATCAGCCCCAGCATTTT.

The rearrangement links TRBV6-1 to TRBJ1-5, with TRBD1 as a possible D gene (6 bases). The CDR3 is 14 amino acids. CDR1 is MNHNS and CDR2 is SASEGT in the germline V gene. The V and J ends lost 8 bases and 3 bases respectively, with 14 bases between them. CDR3 sequence reads: CASYGQIFNQPQHF. The CDR3 region has the DNA TGTGCCAGCTACGGACAGATTTTCAATCAGCCCCAGCATTTT.

This chain uses TRBV29-1 with TRBJ1-1; TRBD1 matches 7 bases. Looked up from germline, CDR1 is SQVTM and CDR2 is ANQGSEA. The J segment lost 4 bases and the V segment lost 7 bases, leaving 6 bases of the junction unmatched. CDR3 length: 12 residues. The CDR3 DNA is TGCAGCGGTCGAGGGGGCCGCACTGAAGCTTTCTTT. Translated, it gives CSGRGGRTEAFF.